A selection of T cell receptor beta chains follows, all from one sample in a study of cytomegalovirus exposure and HLA in healthy donors. Some clones are missing from TCRdb's copy, which holds only in-frame ones; the method was immunoSEQ multiplex PCR. Of more than 70,000 clones listed, 90% to 96% were seen once; the top ten hold roughly 1.6%. Sequences were obtained from PBMCs. The origin of the receptors is a man in his late teens or twenties in good health and CMV-seropositive. Both conserved end residues are trimmed from each CDR3. Each record gives: CDR3 length, V gene, J gene, CDR3 protein.

>11|TRBV10-3|TRBJ2-7
AIGSRSTYEQY
>11|TRBV6-5|TRBJ1-1
ASRERTGREAF
>10|TRBV30|TRBJ1-5
AWSPGNQPQH
>12|TRBV27|TRBJ2-5
ASWSRAIQETQY
>12|TRBV7-9|TRBJ2-1
ASGTTGVGDEQF
>13|TRBV7-9|TRBJ1-5
ASSFGTGSAQPQH
>13|TRBV11-2|TRBJ2-3
ASSLAGWGTDTQY
>14|TRBV5-3|TRBJ2-1
ARSHPGAGGSNEQF
>12|TRBV13|TRBJ1-3
ASAERDSGNTIY
>12|TRBV2|TRBJ2-7
ASKIAVLTYEQY
>12|TRBV5-1|TRBJ2-7
ASSLDPLTYEQY
>13|TRBV19|TRBJ2-1
ASSLLEGRYNEQF
>12|TRBV6-6|TRBJ2-7
ATFQGGASGEQY
>12|TRBV6-5|TRBJ1-2
ASRRSLRHSGYT
>12|TRBV2|TRBJ2-1
ASSEGILRDEQF
>13|TRBV28|TRBJ2-5
ASTRLAGGQETQY
>14|TRBV6-1|TRBJ2-7
ASSELGGASSYEQY
>14|TRBV28|TRBJ1-2
ASSLSGTGDYYGYT
>13|TRBV6-5|TRBJ1-4
ASRPGTGKIEKLF
>13|TRBV28|TRBJ2-5
ASTSGRRRQETQY
>14|TRBV7-2|TRBJ2-7
ASSLGVPAVGNEQY
>13|TRBV5-4|TRBJ2-7
ASSSRQGRSYEQY
>14|TRBV11-3|TRBJ2-1
ASSRRRTGSYNEQF
>13|TRBV2|TRBJ2-7
ASSEAPTGAYEQY
>12|TRBV7-2|TRBJ2-7
ASSLGGGPYEQY
>14|TRBV6-4|TRBJ2-3
ASSPSGSVGSDTQY
>11|TRBV27|TRBJ2-7
ASSPGTSGIQY
>12|TRBV18|TRBJ1-1
ASSSDRSNTEAF
>14|TRBV12-2|TRBJ2-7
ASRLTGLAGVHEQY
>11|TRBV2|TRBJ2-7
ASSGRWTYEQY
>13|TRBV28|TRBJ1-1
ASNSPGQGNTEAF
>13|TRBV28|TRBJ1-2
ASSSPELRLYGYT
>12|TRBV27|TRBJ1-1
ASRQRVYQIEAF
>11|TRBV29-1|TRBJ2-4
SVQALAKNIQY
>11|TRBV6-6|TRBJ2-5
ASSYDGGETQY
>12|TRBV18|TRBJ1-3
ASSLDRAGNTIY
>13|TRBV11-3|TRBJ2-7
ASSFGTGGTYEQY
>13|TRBV5-1|TRBJ1-1
ASSLGTGLNTEAF
>12|TRBV4-1|TRBJ1-2
ASSPPTYNYGYT
>15|TRBV18|TRBJ2-3
ASSPFGLAGSTDTQY
>13|TRBV5-1|TRBJ2-5
ASVGGLAIQETQY